A selection of T cell receptor beta chains follows, all from one sample in a study of Graves' ophthalmopathy and Graves' hyperthyroidism. Each CDR3 protein is one row after TCRdb ran MiXCR on the multiplex PCR reads. The data contain around 520,000 distinct CDR3 sequences, approximately 37% of them singletons. The sequencing input was peripheral blood or thyroid tissue (not recorded which). These receptor sequences come from an adult man with Graves' hyperthyroidism. CDR3s include the opening cysteine and the closing phenylalanine or tryptophan. The D gene is left open where the match is weak. Clone size is not always given. Where it is, it says once, few, many or a class for expanded clones.

size | J | D | V | CDR3 | DNA
NA | TRBJ2-5 | NA | TRBV7-9 | CASSLTVMETQYF | TGTGCCAGCAGCTTAACGGTCATGGAGACCCAGTACTTC
NA | TRBJ2-2 | NA | TRBV9 | CASSVVGMVAELFF | TGTGCCAGCAGCGTAGTTGGTATGGTCGCGGAGCTGTTTTTT
many | TRBJ1-2 | TRBD1 | TRBV11-2 | CASSLEGTGSTYGYTF | TGTGCCAGCAGCTTAGAGGGGACAGGGAGTACCTATGGCTACACCTTC
many | TRBJ1-1 | NA | TRBV6-6 | CASSYSRMNTEAFF | TGTGCCAGCAGCTACTCTCGCATGAACACTGAAGCTTTCTTT
few | TRBJ1-3 | TRBD1 | TRBV12-5 | CASGLAPGQDRPHSGNTIYF | TGTGCTAGTGGTTTGGCACCGGGACAGGATCGCCCTCACTCTGGAAACACCATATATTTT
many | TRBJ1-4 | TRBD1 | TRBV5-1 | CASSLFQGAREKLFF | TGCGCCAGCAGCTTGTTTCAGGGGGCTCGTGAAAAACTGTTTTTT
many | TRBJ2-7 | NA | TRBV7-2 | CASSPTPGSRRNEQYF | TGTGCCAGCAGCCCAACCCCGGGTAGCAGGAGGAACGAGCAGTACTTC
NA | TRBJ1-6 | NA | TRBV11-2 | CASSSPSPLHF | TGTGCCAGCAGCTCCCCTTCACCCCTCCACTTT
few | TRBJ2-7 | NA | TRBV7-2 | CASSLPGIEQYF | TGTGCCAGCAGCTTGCCAGGGATCGAGCAGTACTTC
NA | TRBJ1-1 | TRBD1 | TRBV7-6 | CADPRQGQGEAFF | TGTGCCGACCCCAGACAGGGACAAGGTGAAGCTTTCTTT
many | TRBJ2-7 | TRBD2 | TRBV9 | CASSGIAGGPGEQYF | TGTGCCAGCAGCGGGATAGCGGGAGGGCCGGGAGAGCAGTACTTC
NA | TRBJ2-2 | TRBD2 | TRBV2 | CASSRGLAGVTGELFF | TGTGCCAGCAGTCGGGGGCTAGCGGGAGTCACCGGGGAGCTGTTTTTT
NA | TRBJ2-5 | NA | TRBV7-9 | CASSSPTHRSEETQYF | TGTGCCAGCAGCTCCCCTACTCATCGATCCGAAGAGACCCAGTACTTC
NA | TRBJ1-1 | NA | TRBV5-5 | CASSPFTGAFF | TGTGCCAGCAGTCCCTTTACAGGGGCTTTCTTT
NA | TRBJ2-7 | TRBD1 | TRBV19 | CASSLAGTGGSYEQYF | TGTGCCAGTAGTTTGGCAGGGACAGGGGGCTCCTACGAGCAGTACTTC
NA | TRBJ2-2 | NA | TRBV2 | CARSYFGVGTGELFF | TGTGCCAGGAGTTACTTTGGGGTAGGAACCGGGGAGCTGTTTTTT
NA | TRBJ2-7 | NA | TRBV28 | CASSLPNRDEQYF | TGTGCCAGCAGTTTACCGAACAGGGACGAGCAGTACTTC
many | TRBJ1-2 | NA | TRBV20-1 | CSARVLTEPNYGYTF | TGCAGTGCTAGAGTCTTGACAGAACCTAACTATGGCTACACCTTC
once | TRBJ1-5 | TRBD1 | TRBV25-1 | CASRGGTGLTAWPQHF | TGTGCCAGCAGGGGCGGGACAGGCTTAACCGCGTGGCCCCAGCATTTT
few | TRBJ2-7 | NA | TRBV20-1 | CSASGGSIYEQYF | TGCAGTGCTAGCGGTGGGAGCATTTACGAGCAGTACTTC
few | TRBJ2-2 | NA | TRBV6-5 | CASSYGAVTGELFF | TGTGCCAGCAGTTACGGGGCGGTCACCGGGGAGCTGTTTTTT
many | TRBJ1-5 | NA | TRBV19 | CASSIVSQERHF | TGTGCCAGTAGTATAGTATCACAGGAACGGCATTTT
once | TRBJ1-6 | NA | TRBV2 | CASSAREGPGNSPLHF | TGTGCCAGCAGTGCTAGAGAGGGGCCAGGCAATTCACCCCTCCACTTT
many | TRBJ1-3 | NA | TRBV9 | CASSVGRILSGNTIYF | TGTGCCAGCAGCGTCGGACGGATACTCTCTGGAAACACCATATATTTT
NA | TRBJ2-5 | TRBD1 | TRBV24-1 | CAKWQGAGETQYF | TGTGCCAAGTGGCAGGGGGCAGGAGAGACCCAGTACTTC
many | TRBJ1-5 | NA | TRBV12-5 | CASGLGPAGPDQPQHF | TGTGCTAGTGGTTTGGGTCCGGCAGGGCCTGATCAGCCCCAGCATTTT
many | TRBJ2-7 | NA | TRBV29-1 | CSVQQGAYEQYF | TGCAGCGTGCAACAGGGTGCCTACGAGCAGTACTTC
NA | TRBJ2-3 | TRBD2 | TRBV7-9 | CASSSLAGRKDTQYF | TGTGCCAGCAGCTCATTAGCGGGCAGAAAAGATACGCAGTATTTT
NA | TRBJ2-7 | NA | TRBV7-2 | CASRLYGGLSYEQYF | TGTGCCAGCAGACTTTATGGGGGCCTGTCCTACGAGCAGTACTTC
many | TRBJ1-2 | TRBD1 | TRBV20-1 | CSAWDSSNYGYTF | TGCAGTGCGTGGGACAGCTCTAACTATGGCTACACCTTC
many | TRBJ2-7 | NA | TRBV20-1 | CSARDPGTDFPYEQYF | TGCAGTGCTAGAGACCCAGGGACCGACTTTCCCTACGAGCAGTACTTC
NA | TRBJ1-5 | TRBD1 | TRBV12-3/TRBV12-4 | CASTLQGAFNQPQHF | TGTGCCAGCACCCTACAGGGGGCTTTCAATCAGCCCCAGCATTTT
many | TRBJ2-2 | NA | TRBV19 | CASSRFGIWDTGELFF | TGTGCCAGTAGTAGATTCGGGATATGGGACACCGGGGAGCTGTTTTTT
few | TRBJ1-4 | NA | TRBV6-6 | CASSYGPQGASNEKLFF | TGTGCCAGCAGTTACGGGCCACAGGGAGCCAGTAATGAAAAACTGTTTTTT
few | TRBJ1-1 | TRBD1 | TRBV28 | CASSPPLSTGLNTEAFF | TGTGCCAGCAGTCCTCCACTCTCGACAGGGTTGAACACTGAAGCTTTCTTT
once | TRBJ2-1 | NA | TRBV10-1 | CASSGGLARIYNEQFF | TGCGCCAGCAGTGGAGGGCTAGCGAGGATTTACAATGAGCAGTTCTTC